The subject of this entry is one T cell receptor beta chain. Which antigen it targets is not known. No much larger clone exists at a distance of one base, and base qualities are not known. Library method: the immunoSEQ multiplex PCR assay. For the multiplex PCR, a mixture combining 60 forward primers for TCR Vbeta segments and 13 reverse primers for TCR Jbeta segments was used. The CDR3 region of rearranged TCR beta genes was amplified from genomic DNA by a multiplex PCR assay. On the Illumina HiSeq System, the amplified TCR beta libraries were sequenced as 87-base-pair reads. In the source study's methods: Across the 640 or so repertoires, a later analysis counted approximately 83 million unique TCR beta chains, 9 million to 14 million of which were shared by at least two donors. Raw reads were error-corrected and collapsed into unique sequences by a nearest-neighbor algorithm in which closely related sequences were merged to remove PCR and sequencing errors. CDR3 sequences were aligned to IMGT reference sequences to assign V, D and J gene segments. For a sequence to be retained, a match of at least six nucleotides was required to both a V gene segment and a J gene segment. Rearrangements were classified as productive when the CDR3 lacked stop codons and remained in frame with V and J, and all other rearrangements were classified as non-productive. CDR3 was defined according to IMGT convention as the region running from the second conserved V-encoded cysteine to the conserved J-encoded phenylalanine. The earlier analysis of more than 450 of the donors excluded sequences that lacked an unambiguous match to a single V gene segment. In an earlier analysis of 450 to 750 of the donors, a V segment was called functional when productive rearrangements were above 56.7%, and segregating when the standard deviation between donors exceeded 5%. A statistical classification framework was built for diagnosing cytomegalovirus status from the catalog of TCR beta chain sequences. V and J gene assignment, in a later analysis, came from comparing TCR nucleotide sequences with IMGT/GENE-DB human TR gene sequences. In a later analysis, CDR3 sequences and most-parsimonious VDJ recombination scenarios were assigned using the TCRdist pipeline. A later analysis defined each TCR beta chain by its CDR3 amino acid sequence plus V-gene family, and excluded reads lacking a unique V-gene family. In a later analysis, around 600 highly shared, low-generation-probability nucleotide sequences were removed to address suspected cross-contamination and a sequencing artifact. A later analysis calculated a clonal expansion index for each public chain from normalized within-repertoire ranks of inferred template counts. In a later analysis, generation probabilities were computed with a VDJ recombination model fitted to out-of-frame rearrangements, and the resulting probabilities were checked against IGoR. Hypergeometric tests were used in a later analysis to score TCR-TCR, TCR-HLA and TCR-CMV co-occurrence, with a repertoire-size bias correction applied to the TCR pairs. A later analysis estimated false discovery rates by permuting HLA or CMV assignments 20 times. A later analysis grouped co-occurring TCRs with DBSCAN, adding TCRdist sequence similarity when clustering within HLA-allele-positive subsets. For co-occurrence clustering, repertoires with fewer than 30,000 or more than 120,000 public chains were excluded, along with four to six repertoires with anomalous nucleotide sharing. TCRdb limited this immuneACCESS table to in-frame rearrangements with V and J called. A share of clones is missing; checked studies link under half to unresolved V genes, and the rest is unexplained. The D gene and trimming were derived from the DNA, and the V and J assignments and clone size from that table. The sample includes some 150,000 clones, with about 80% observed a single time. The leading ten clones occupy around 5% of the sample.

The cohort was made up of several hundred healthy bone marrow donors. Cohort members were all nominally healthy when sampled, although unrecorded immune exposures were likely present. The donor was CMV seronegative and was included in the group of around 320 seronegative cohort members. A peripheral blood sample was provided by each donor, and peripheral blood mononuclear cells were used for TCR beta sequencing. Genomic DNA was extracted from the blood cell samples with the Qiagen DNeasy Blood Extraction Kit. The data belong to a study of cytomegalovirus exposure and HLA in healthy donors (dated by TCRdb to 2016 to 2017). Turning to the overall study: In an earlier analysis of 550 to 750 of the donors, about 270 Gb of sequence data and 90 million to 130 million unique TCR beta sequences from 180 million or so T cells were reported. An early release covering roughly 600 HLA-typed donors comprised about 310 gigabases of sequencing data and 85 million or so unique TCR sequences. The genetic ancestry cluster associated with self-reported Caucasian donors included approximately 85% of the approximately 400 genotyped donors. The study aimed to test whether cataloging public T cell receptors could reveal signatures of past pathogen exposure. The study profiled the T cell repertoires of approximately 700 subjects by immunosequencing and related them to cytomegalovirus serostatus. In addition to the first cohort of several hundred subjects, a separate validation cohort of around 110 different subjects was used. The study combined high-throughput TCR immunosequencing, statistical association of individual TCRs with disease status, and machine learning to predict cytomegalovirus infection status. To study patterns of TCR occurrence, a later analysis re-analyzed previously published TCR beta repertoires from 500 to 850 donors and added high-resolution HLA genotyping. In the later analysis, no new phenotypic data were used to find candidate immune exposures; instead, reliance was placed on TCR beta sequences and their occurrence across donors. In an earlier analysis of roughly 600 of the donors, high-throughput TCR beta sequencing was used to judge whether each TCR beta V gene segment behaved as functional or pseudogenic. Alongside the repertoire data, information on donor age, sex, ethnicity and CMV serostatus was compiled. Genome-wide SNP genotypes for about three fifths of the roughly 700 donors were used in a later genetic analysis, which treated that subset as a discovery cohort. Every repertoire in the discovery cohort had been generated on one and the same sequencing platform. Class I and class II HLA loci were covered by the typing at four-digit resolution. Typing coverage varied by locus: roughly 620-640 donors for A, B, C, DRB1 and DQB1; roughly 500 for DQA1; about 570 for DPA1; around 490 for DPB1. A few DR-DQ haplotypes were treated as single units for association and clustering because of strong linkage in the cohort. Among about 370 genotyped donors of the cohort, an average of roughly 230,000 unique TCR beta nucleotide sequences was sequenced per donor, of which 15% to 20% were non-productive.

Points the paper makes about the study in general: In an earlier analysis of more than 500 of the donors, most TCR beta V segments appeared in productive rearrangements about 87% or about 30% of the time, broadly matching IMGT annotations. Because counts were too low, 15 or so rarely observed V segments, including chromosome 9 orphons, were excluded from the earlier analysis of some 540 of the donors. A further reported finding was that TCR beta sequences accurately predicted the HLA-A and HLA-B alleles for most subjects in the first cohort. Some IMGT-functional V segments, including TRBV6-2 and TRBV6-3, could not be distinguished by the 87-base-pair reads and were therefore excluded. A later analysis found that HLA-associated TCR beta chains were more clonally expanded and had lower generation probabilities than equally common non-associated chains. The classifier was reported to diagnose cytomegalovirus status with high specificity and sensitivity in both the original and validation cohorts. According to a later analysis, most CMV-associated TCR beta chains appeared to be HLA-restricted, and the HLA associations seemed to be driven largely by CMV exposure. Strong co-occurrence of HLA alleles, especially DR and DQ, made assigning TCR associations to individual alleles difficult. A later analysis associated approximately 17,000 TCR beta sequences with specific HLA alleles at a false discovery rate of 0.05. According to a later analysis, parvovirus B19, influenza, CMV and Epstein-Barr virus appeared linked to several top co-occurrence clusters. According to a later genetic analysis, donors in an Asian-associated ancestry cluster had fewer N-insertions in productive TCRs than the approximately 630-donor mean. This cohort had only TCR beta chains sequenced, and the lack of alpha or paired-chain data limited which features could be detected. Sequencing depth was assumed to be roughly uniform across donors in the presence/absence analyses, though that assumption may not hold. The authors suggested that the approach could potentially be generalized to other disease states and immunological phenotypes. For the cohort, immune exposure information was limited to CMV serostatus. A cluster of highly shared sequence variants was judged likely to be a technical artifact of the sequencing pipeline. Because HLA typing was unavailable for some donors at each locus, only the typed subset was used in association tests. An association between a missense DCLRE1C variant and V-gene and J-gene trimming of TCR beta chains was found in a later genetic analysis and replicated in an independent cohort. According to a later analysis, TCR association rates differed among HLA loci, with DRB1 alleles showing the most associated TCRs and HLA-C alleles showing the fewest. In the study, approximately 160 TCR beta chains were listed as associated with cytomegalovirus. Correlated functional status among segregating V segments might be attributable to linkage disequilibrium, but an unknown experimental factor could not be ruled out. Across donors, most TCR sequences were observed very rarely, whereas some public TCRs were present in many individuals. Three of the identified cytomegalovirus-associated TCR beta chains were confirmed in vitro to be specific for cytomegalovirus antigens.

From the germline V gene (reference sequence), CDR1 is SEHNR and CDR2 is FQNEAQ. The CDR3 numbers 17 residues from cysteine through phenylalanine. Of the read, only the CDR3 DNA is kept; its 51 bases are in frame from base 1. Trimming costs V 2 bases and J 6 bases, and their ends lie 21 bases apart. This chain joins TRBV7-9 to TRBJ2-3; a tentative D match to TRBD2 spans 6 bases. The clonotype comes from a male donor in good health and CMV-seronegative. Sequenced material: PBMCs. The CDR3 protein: CASSLFSGGLLSDTQYF. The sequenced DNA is TGTGCCAGCAGCTTATTTAGCGGCGGCTTACTGTCTGATACGCAGTATTTT.